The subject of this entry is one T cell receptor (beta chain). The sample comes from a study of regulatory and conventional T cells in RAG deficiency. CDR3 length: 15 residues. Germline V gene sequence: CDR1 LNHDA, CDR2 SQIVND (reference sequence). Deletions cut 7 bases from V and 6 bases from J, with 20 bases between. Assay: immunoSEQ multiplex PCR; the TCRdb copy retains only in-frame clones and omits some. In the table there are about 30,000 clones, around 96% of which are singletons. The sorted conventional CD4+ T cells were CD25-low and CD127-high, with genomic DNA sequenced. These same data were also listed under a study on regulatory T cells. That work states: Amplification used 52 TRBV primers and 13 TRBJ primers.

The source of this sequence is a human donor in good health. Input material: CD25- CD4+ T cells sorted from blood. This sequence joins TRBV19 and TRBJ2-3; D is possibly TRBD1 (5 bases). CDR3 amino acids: CASNAGHSKRDTQYF. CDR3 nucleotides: TGTGCCAGTAATGCAGGGCACTCGAAGAGGGATACGCAGTATTTT.